Reported below is one T cell receptor beta chain. This entry belongs to a study of siplizumab effects on memory and regulatory T cells. Method: immunoSEQ multiplex PCR; TCRdb's copy keeps in-frame clones and lacks some. Among roughly 100,000 clones listed, about 90% were seen once. V shed 5 bases and J 7 bases; nucleotides not matched to a gene: 6. Germline lookup yields CDR1 SNHLY and CDR2 FYNNEI. This CDR3 is 14 amino acids long. Sequenced sample: CD4+ T cells sorted from blood. The V gene is TRBV2, the J gene TRBJ2-2, with TRBD2 matching over 8 bases. The sequence derives from a human donor in good health. CDR3 in DNA: TGTGCCAGCAGTCGGGGACTAGAGGGCGGGGAGCTGTTTTTT. This codes for CASSRGLEGGELFF.